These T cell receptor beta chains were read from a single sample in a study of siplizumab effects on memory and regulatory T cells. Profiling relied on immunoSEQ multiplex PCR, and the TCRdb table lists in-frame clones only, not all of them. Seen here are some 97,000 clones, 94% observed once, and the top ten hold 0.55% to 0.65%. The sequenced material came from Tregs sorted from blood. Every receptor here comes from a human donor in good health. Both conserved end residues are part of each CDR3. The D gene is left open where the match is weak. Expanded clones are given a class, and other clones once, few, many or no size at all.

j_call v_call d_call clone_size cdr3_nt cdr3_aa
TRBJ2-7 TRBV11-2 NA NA TGTGCCAGCAGCCCTCGACAGGCCTATACCTACGAGCAGTACTTC CASSPRQAYTYEQYF
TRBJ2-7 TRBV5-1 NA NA TGCGCCAGCAGCTTAGGGAGCTTTGGGGTATACGAGCAGTACTTC CASSLGSFGVYEQYF
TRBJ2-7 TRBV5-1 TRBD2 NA TGCGCCAGCAGCTTCAGCAGTGGACGATCGAGTAGCGGGAGTCTCAACGAGCAGTACTTC CASSFSSGRSSSGSLNEQYF
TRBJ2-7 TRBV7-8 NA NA TGTGCCAGCGCGCATACAGGGACTAAGATGCGCTCCTACGAGCAGTACTTC CASAHTGTKMRSYEQYF
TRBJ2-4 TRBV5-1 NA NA TGCGCCAGCAGCTTGGGTTACTTGCAAGAAAACATTCAGTACTTC CASSLGYLQENIQYF
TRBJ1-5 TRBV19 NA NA TGTGCCAGTAGTACAGGCTTTAGCAATCAGCCCCAGCATTTT CASSTGFSNQPQHF
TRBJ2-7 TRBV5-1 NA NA TGCGCCAGCAGCTCCTCCTACGAGCAGTACTTC CASSSSYEQYF
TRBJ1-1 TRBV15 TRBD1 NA TGTGCCACCAGCAGAGGACGGGACAGTTGGGACACTGAAGCTTTCTTT CATSRGRDSWDTEAFF
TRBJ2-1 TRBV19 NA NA TGTGCCAGTAGCAAGGGGAGGAGCTATAATGAGCAGTTCTTC CASSKGRSYNEQFF
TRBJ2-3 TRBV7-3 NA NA TGTGCCAGCAGCTTAAGTTTGGCGGTAGGAGATACGCAGTATTTT CASSLSLAVGDTQYF
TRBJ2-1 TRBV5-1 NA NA TGCGCCAGCAGCTTAAGGGTAACTGAGCAGTTCTTC CASSLRVTEQFF
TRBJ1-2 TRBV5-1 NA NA TGCGCCAGCAGCCCAGAGAACTATGGCTACACCTTC CASSPENYGYTF
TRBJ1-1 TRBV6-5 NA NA TGTGCCAGCAGTTACTCGTCAGGACGACGGAACACTGAAGCTTTCTTT CASSYSSGRRNTEAFF
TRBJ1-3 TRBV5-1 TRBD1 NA TGCGCCAGCAGCTGGGACCGGGACAGGGGGCCTCTGTTTGGAAACACCATATATTTT CASSWDRDRGPLFGNTIYF
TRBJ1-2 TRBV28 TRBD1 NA TGTGCCAGCAGGACAGGGGCTAACTATGGCTACACCTTC CASRTGANYGYTF
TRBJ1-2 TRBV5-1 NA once TGCGCCAGCAGCTTGGAAGGACTGATCTATGGCTACACCTTC CASSLEGLIYGYTF
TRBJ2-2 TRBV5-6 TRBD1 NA TGTGCCAGCAGCTTCCGGACAGGGGGCGGGACCGGGGAGCTGTTTTTT CASSFRTGGGTGELFF
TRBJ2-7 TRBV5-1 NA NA TGCGCCAGCAGCCGTATTGCCTCGACTGGTTACGAGCAGTACTTC CASSRIASTGYEQYF
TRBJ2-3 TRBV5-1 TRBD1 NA TGCGCCAGCAGCCTGGGACAGTACACAGATACGCAGTATTTT CASSLGQYTDTQYF
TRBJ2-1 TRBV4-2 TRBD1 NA TGTGCCAGCAGCCATTTTAGTACAGGGGCATCCCATGAGCAGTTCTTC CASSHFSTGASHEQFF
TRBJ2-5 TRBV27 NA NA TGTGCCAGCAGTTTATTCTGGGGACAAGAGACCCAGTACTTC CASSLFWGQETQYF
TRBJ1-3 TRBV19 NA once TGTGCCAGTAGCGCATACGGGACATCCGGAAACACCATATATTTT CASSAYGTSGNTIYF
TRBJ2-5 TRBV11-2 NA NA TGTGCCAGCAGCTTAGGACAGGCCGGCACCCAGTACTTC CASSLGQAGTQYF
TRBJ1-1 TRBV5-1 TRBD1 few TGCGCCAGCAGCCGCCGGGGACAGGACACTGAAGCTTTCTTT CASSRRGQDTEAFF
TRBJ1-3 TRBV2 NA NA TGTGCCACTCATACAGGGTTACCTGGAAACACCATATATTTT CATHTGLPGNTIYF
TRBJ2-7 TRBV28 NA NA TGTGCCAGCGCCTTTCCCCTCCGGAACCTTTCGGGATACGAGCAGTACTTC CASAFPLRNLSGYEQYF
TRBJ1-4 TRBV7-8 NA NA TGTGCCAGCAGCTTTGGCAGGGTGAATGAAAAACTGTTTTTT CASSFGRVNEKLFF
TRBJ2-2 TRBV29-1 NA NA TGCAGCGTGAGCCCCTCGGTGAACACCGGGGAGCTGTTTTTT CSVSPSVNTGELFF
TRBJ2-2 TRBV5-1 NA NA TGCGCCAGCAGCCAGGGGGGCCCCGGGGAGCTGTTTTTT CASSQGGPGELFF
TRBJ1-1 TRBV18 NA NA TGTGCCAGCTCACCACCGGGGTTTCTAATGAACACTGAAGCTTTCTTT CASSPPGFLMNTEAFF
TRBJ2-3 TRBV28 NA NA TGTGCCAGCAGTCCCGGGGGACAGAACACAGATACGCAGTATTTT CASSPGGQNTDTQYF
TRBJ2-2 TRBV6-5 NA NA TGTGCCAGCAGGCCCACGAACACCGGGGAGCTGTTTTTT CASRPTNTGELFF
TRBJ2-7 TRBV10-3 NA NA TGTGCCATCAGTGATGAAGGGGCCCTGTCCTACGAGCAGTACTTC CAISDEGALSYEQYF
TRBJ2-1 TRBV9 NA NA TGTGCCAGCAGCGGCCCTGGAACGATTGCGAATGAGCAGTTCTTC CASSGPGTIANEQFF
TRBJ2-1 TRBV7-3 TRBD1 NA TGTGCCAGCAGCTTAAAGGGGGCAGAGAGCTACAATGAGCAGTTCTTC CASSLKGAESYNEQFF
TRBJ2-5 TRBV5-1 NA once TGCGCCAGCAGCTTGGCCAGCTTTGAGACCCAGTACTTC CASSLASFETQYF
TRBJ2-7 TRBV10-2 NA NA TGCGCCAGCACCAAGGGACGGACGTCCTACGAGCAGTACTTC CASTKGRTSYEQYF
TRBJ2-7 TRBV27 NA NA TGTGCCAGCAGTAGGGGACCCTCAAACTACGAGCAGTACTTC CASSRGPSNYEQYF
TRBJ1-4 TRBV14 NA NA TGTGCCAGCAGCCAAGGTCGGCAGGGTAAACTGTTTTTT CASSQGRQGKLFF
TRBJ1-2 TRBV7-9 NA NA TGTGCCAGCAGCTTATATGACCGGCTTGTAAGCGGCTACACCTTC CASSLYDRLVSGYTF
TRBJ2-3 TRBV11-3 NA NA TGTGCCAGCAGCTCCCGGAGGGCCCCCACAGATACGCAGTATTTT CASSSRRAPTDTQYF
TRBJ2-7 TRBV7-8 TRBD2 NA TGTGCCAGCAGCTCCCGGACCACCTTAGCGGGAGAAAGCTACGAGCAGTACTTC CASSSRTTLAGESYEQYF
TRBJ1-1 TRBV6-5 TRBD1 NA TGTGCCAGCAGCCCTACCCGACAGGGTTGGCAAGCTTTCTTT CASSPTRQGWQAFF
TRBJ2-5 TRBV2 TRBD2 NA TGTGCCAGCAGTGAAAATGCGGGAGGGTATGAGACCCAGTACTTC CASSENAGGYETQYF
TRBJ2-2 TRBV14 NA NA TGTGCCAGCAGCCTCAGTCGCAGGGGGGTCAACACCGGGGAGCTGTTTTTT CASSLSRRGVNTGELFF
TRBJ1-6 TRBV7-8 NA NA TGTGCCAGCAGCTTAGTAGTCAGCCAATCACCCCTCCACTTT CASSLVVSQSPLHF
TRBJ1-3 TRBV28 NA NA TGTGCCAGCATCGGGGTCCCCTCGCGACGGAACTCTGGAAACACCATATATTTT CASIGVPSRRNSGNTIYF
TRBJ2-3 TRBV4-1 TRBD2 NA TGCGCCAGCAGCCAAGATTTTGGACTAGCGGGCCAGTTT CASSQDFGLAGQF
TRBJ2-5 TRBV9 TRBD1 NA TGTGCCAGCAGCTTGACCGGGACAGAAGAGACCCAGTACTTC CASSLTGTEETQYF
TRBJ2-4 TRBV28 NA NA TGTGCCAGTATTGGACTAGCCAAAAACATTCAGTACTTC CASIGLAKNIQYF